Listed below are T cell receptor beta chains from one sample, sequenced in a study of CD8 T cell repertoires and HIV-1 epitope variants. Assay used: immunoSEQ multiplex PCR; TCRdb lists only in-frame clones, some missing. Here the sample spans 80,000 to 95,000 clones, roughly four fifths being singletons. Input material: uncultured baseline CD8+ T cells from peripheral blood mononuclear cells (PBMCs). The receptor source for this set is a male donor with HIV. CDR3s include the opening cysteine and the closing phenylalanine or tryptophan. Each record gives: CDR3 protein, CDR3 DNA, V gene, J gene, clone size, D gene. A D gene is named only where the DNA matches it firmly. A clone size is listed for some rows: how often the clone was seen (once, few, many), or a class if it is expanded.

cdr3_aa: CASSFGRGGETQYF
cdr3_nt: TGTGCCAGCAGTTTTGGCAGGGGCGGAGAGACCCAGTACTTC
v_call: TRBV27
j_call: TRBJ2-5
clone_size: -
d_call: -

cdr3_aa: CASSRLAGGDNEQFF
cdr3_nt: TGTGCCAGCAGCCGACTAGCGGGAGGGGACAATGAGCAGTTCTTC
v_call: TRBV7-2
j_call: TRBJ2-1
clone_size: -
d_call: TRBD2

cdr3_aa: CASSVEAGGYSDTQYF
cdr3_nt: TGTGCCAGCAGCGTAGAAGCGGGGGGGTACTCGGATACGCAGTATTTT
v_call: TRBV9
j_call: TRBJ2-3
clone_size: -
d_call: TRBD2

cdr3_aa: CASSYETSLETQYF
cdr3_nt: TGTGCCAGCAGTTATGAGACTAGCTTAGAGACCCAGTACTTC
v_call: TRBV6-5
j_call: TRBJ2-5
clone_size: -
d_call: TRBD2

cdr3_aa: CASDAGSWVGGELFF
cdr3_nt: TGTGCCAGCGACGCCGGTAGCTGGGTGGGCGGGGAGCTGTTTTTT
v_call: TRBV6-1
j_call: TRBJ2-2
clone_size: few
d_call: -

cdr3_aa: CAWSVRRGGYEQYF
cdr3_nt: TGTGCCTGGAGTGTACGCCGCGGGGGCTACGAGCAGTACTTC
v_call: TRBV30
j_call: TRBJ2-7
clone_size: -
d_call: TRBD2

cdr3_aa: CASRRTSGVDQETQYF
cdr3_nt: TGTGCCAGCAGGAGGACTAGCGGGGTAGACCAAGAGACCCAGTACTTC
v_call: TRBV2
j_call: TRBJ2-5
clone_size: -
d_call: TRBD2

cdr3_aa: CASSLPAGSYEQYF
cdr3_nt: TGTGCCAGCAGTTTACCCGCAGGCTCCTACGAGCAGTACTTC
v_call: TRBV28
j_call: TRBJ2-7
clone_size: -
d_call: -

cdr3_aa: CASSLLTRLRNEQFF
cdr3_nt: TGTGCCAGCAGCTTACTAACCCGACTAAGGAATGAGCAGTTCTTC
v_call: TRBV7-2
j_call: TRBJ2-1
clone_size: -
d_call: -

cdr3_aa: CASSQDSNQPQHF
cdr3_nt: TGTGCCAGCAGCCAAGATAGCAATCAGCCCCAGCATTTT
v_call: TRBV2
j_call: TRBJ1-5
clone_size: -
d_call: -

cdr3_aa: CASSRDSNYGYTF
cdr3_nt: TGTGCCAGCAGTCGGGACAGCAACTATGGCTACACCTTC
v_call: TRBV6-5
j_call: TRBJ1-2
clone_size: -
d_call: TRBD1

cdr3_aa: CATGGTGGVRETQYF
cdr3_nt: TGTGCCACCGGCGGGACAGGGGGCGTTAGGGAGACCCAGTACTTC
v_call: TRBV7-9
j_call: TRBJ2-5
clone_size: -
d_call: TRBD1

cdr3_aa: CASSLETESSGYTF
cdr3_nt: TGCGCCAGCAGCTTGGAAACGGAGAGTTCTGGCTACACCTTC
v_call: TRBV5-1
j_call: TRBJ1-2
clone_size: few
d_call: -

cdr3_aa: CASSPGTRETQYF
cdr3_nt: TGTGCCAGCAGCCCGGGGACGCGAGAGACCCAGTACTTC
v_call: TRBV7-3
j_call: TRBJ2-5
clone_size: once
d_call: -